The subject of this entry is one T cell receptor (beta chain). Its antigen is not identified. TCRdb ran MiXCR on the RT-PCR reads and lists one entry per CDR3 protein. Here the sample spans a few hundred thousand distinct CDR3 sequences, 9.5% to 12% being singletons. These data come from a study of response to subunit inactivated influenza vaccine. Study results and caveats: Authors suggested few new T cells are recruited by each seasonal influenza vaccination.

The CDR3 loop spans 13 amino acids. From germline, CDR1 is SGHRS and CDR2 YFSETQ. Trimming took 2 bases from V and 2 from J, leaving 7 bases between them. The chain carries TRBV5-1 and TRBJ2-5, with a tentative D call TRBD2 (5 bases). Specimen: PBMCs from blood, collected more than 35 days after vaccination. The TCR comes from a man aged 45 to 65 who received an inactivated influenza vaccine. CDR3 region: CASSFGEQETQYF. CDR3 DNA sequence: TGCGCCAGCAGCTTCGGGGAACAAGAGACCCAGTACTTC.